These 32 T cell receptor beta chains were all obtained from the same sample, sequenced in a study of blood T cell repertoires in COVID-19. The data were produced by immunoSEQ multiplex PCR, yet TCRdb's version contains in-frame clones alone and is incomplete. The sample has over 110,000 clones; around 88% are singletons. The specimen sequenced was peripheral blood. These receptors were collected from a human donor in a cohort sampled during active COVID-19.

The genes are TRBV4-3 and TRBJ2-2; 7 nucleotides align to TRBD1. Trimming cost V 3 bases and J 1 base; bases outside gene matches: 8. CDR1 and CDR2 from the germline V gene are LGHNA and YSLEER. The CDR3 is 17 amino acids. CDR3 amino acids: CASSQGRWTGNTGELFF. CDR3 sequence (DNA): TGCGCCAGCAGCCAGGGACGATGGACAGGGAACACCGGGGAGCTGTTTTTT.

The chain uses TRBV4-2 and TRBJ1-1, with a possible D match to TRBD1 (6 bases). Trimming took 1 base from V and 2 from J, leaving 17 bases between them. Germline assignment: CDR1 LGHNA and CDR2 YNFKEQ. The CDR3 is 17 residues long. The chain's CDR3 is CASSQVGAGRDNTEAFF. The CDR3 DNA sequence: TGTGCCAGCAGCCAAGTGGGGGCAGGGAGGGATAACACTGAAGCTTTCTTT.

V is TRBV24-1 and J is TRBJ2-5; perhaps TRBD1 as D (7 bases). Trimming removed 0 bases from V and 1 base from J, with 11 bases in between. There are 16 residues in the CDR3. Germline values: CDR1 KGHDR, CDR2 SFDVKD. The CDR3 loop reads CATSDLYRGGQETQYF. As DNA, the CDR3 is TGTGCCACCAGTGATTTGTACAGGGGAGGCCAAGAGACCCAGTACTTC.

The rearrangement uses TRBV5-4 and TRBJ2-2, with D maybe TRBD2 (6 bases). The germline V gene encodes CDR1 SGHNT and CDR2 YYREEE (reference sequence). V gave up 1 base and J gave up 6 bases, with 10 bases separating them. CDR3 length: 14 amino acids. The DNA for the CDR3 is TGTGCCAGCAGCTTGCCCGGGACTTCCGGGGAGCTGTTTTTT. Its translation: CASSLPGTSGELFF.

The genes are TRBV7-8 and TRBJ2-3; weak D call: TRBD2 (6 bases). This CDR3 comprises 17 residues. Germline CDR1 SGHVS, CDR2 FQNEAQ. The V gene lost 0 bases and the J gene lost 6 bases, with 19 bases spanning the gap. The chain's CDR3 is CASSLADPGLPSDTQYF. The CDR3 bases are TGTGCCAGCAGCTTAGCAGATCCGGGACTCCCCTCGGATACGCAGTATTTT.

The rearrangement joins TRBV11-2 to TRBJ2-5; D possibly corresponds to TRBD1 (5 bases). Germline V CDR1 and CDR2: SGHAT, FQNNGV. The CDR3 contains 18 residues. V gave up 3 bases and J gave up 0 bases, with 20 bases separating them. CDR3 in DNA: TGTGCCAGCAGCTTCCACCCCACAGGAATCGCCAACCAAGAGACCCAGTACTTC. Translating gives CASSFHPTGIANQETQYF.

The chain recombines TRBV19 with TRBJ2-4, with 7 bases matching TRBD1. The CDR3 is 14 residues long. V trimming: 3 bases; J trimming: 8 bases; junction bases outside the gene matches: 7. Germline loops: CDR1 LNHDA, CDR2 SQIVND (reference sequence). As DNA, the CDR3 is TGTGCCAGTAGTATTCGAGGGACAGTGGACATTCAGTACTTC. Translation: CASSIRGTVDIQYF.

V and J are TRBV6-5 and TRBJ2-2, with 11 bases lining up with TRBD2. This CDR3 spans 14 amino acids. Trimming at V came to 6 bases and at J to 4 bases, leaving 1 base not matched to a gene. The germline CDR1 and CDR2 sequences are MNHEY and SVGAGI. The CDR3 region is CASRTSGATGELFF. CDR3 nucleotides: TGTGCCAGCAGGACTAGCGGGGCCACCGGGGAGCTGTTTTTT.

V and J are TRBV9 and TRBJ2-7, with 7 bases that match TRBD1. This CDR3 has 14 amino acids. The J segment lost 5 bases and the V segment lost 0 bases, leaving 5 bases of the junction unmatched. Germline-derived CDR1 and CDR2 are SGDLS and YYNGEE. This chain's CDR3 is CASSVDGQGDEQYF. In DNA form, the CDR3 reads TGTGCCAGCAGCGTAGACGGGCAGGGGGACGAGCAGTACTTC.

V usage is TRBV6-2 or TRBV6-3 and J usage is TRBJ1-2; weak D call: TRBD1 (6 bases). Trimming cost V 2 bases and J 4 bases, with 17 bases left between them. The germline V gene has CDR1 MNHEY and CDR2 SVGEGT. The CDR3 consists of 16 residues. CDR3 amino acids: CASSYETGSRGYGYTF. The CDR3 nucleotides are TGTGCCAGCAGTTACGAAACAGGGTCTCGCGGCTATGGCTACACCTTC.

J is TRBJ2-2 and V is TRBV6-2 or TRBV6-3, with 9 bases that match TRBD2. V trimming: 6 bases; J trimming: 7 bases; junction bases outside the gene matches: 21. Looked up from germline, CDR1 is MNHEY and CDR2 is SVGEGT. The CDR3 has 19 amino acids. This chain's CDR3 is CASSQGRGGLGGLRGELFF. The DNA for the CDR3 is TGTGCCAGCAGCCAAGGGCGGGGGGGCCTCGGTGGGCTACGCGGGGAGCTGTTTTTT.

The V call is TRBV12-5, the J call TRBJ2-5; D gene ambiguous. CDR1 LGHNT and CDR2 FRNRAP come from the germline V gene. This CDR3 is 14 amino acids long. Trimming left V 1 base short and J 1 base short, with 7 bases between. In DNA form, the CDR3 reads TGTGCTAGTGGTTTGGGTTACAGCCAAGAGACCCAGTACTTC. Translated, it gives CASGLGYSQETQYF.

The V call is TRBV24-1, the J call TRBJ2-3; 10 positions match TRBD2. The germline gives CDR1 KGHDR, CDR2 SFDVKD. V trimming: 1 base; J trimming: 6 bases; junction bases outside the gene matches: 6. The CDR3 length is 16 residues. The DNA of the CDR3 is TGTGCCACCAGTGATTTTCGAGCGGGGGGGAGGGATACGCAGTATTTT. As protein: CATSDFRAGGRDTQYF.

The rearrangement links TRBV9 to TRBJ2-5; 11 bases fit TRBD2. The CDR3 loop spans 15 amino acids. The ends lost 5 bases at V and 2 bases at J; junction bases unmatched: 5. Germline CDR1 is SGDLS and CDR2 is YYNGEE. CDR3 DNA: TGTGCCAGCAGGGCGCTAGCGGGGGGTCAAGAGACCCAGTACTTC. Encoded protein: CASRALAGGQETQYF.

This chain uses TRBV5-5 with TRBJ2-7, with 9 bases fitting TRBD1. The V segment lost 0 bases and the J segment 2 bases; nucleotides outside the gene matches: 3. The CDR3 has 15 residues. CDR1 and CDR2 from the germline V gene are SGHKS and YYEKEE (reference sequence). The CDR3: CASSLERDRAYEQYF. DNA for the CDR3: TGTGCCAGCAGCTTGGAAAGGGACAGGGCCTACGAGCAGTACTTC.

The rearrangement uses TRBV7-2 and TRBJ2-4; D may be TRBD2 (6 bases). The CDR3 has 14 amino acids. CDR1 is SGHTA and CDR2 is FQGNSA in the germline V gene. Trimming took 2 bases from V and 9 from J, leaving 14 bases between them. The CDR3 DNA follows: TGTGCCAGCAGCTTAAGTCCCATCGGGGGCATTCAGTACTTC. This codes for CASSLSPIGGIQYF.

The chain carries TRBV4-2 and TRBJ1-3; no clear D. Germline values: CDR1 LGHNA, CDR2 YNFKEQ. The CDR3 is 15 residues long. Trimming removed 4 bases from V and 0 bases from J, with 10 bases in between. CDR3 coding DNA: TGTGCCAGCAGCCCTGGACTGCACTCTGGAAACACCATATATTTT. Amino acids: CASSPGLHSGNTIYF.

This rearrangement joins TRBV7-9 to TRBJ1-1, with 8 bases matching TRBD1. Germline V gene data show CDR1 as SEHNR and CDR2 as FQNEAQ (reference sequence). With 3 bases clipped from V and 3 bases from J, the junction kept 0 bases outside the gene matches. This CDR3 is 13 amino acids long. The CDR3 loop is CASSLTGDTEAFF. CDR3 DNA sequence: TGTGCCAGCAGCTTGACAGGGGACACTGAAGCTTTCTTT.

The V and J genes are TRBV7-3 and TRBJ1-5; tentative D call: TRBD1 (5 bases). This CDR3 contains 15 residues. Per germline, CDR1 SGHTA and CDR2 FQGTGA. V was trimmed by 5 bases and J by 7 bases, leaving 18 bases between them. CDR3 protein: CASSGPKGKRQPQHF. The CDR3, as DNA: TGTGCCAGCAGCGGCCCCAAGGGGAAAAGACAGCCCCAGCATTTT.

The chain carries TRBV5-1 and TRBJ2-5; 9 positions match TRBD2. With 4 bases clipped from V and 4 bases from J, the junction kept 14 bases outside the gene matches. Per the germline V gene, CDR1 is SGHRS and CDR2 is YFSETQ. The CDR3 has 17 residues. Here the CDR3 DNA reads TGCGCCAGCAGCCTCCCGACTGGTGCGGGGGGGGCAGAGACCCAGTACTTC. The encoded protein is CASSLPTGAGGAETQYF.

Only a few counts were recorded for this clone. The rearrangement links TRBV10-3 to TRBJ2-2, with 11 nucleotides matching TRBD2. J gave up 5 bases and V 6 bases, and 5 bases lay outside the gene matches. The CDR3 runs 15 residues. Germline V gene sequence: CDR1 ENHRY, CDR2 SYGVKD. The CDR3 coding sequence is TGTGCCATCAGCAATAGCGGGGGGGCGACCGGGGAGCTGTTTTTT. Translating it yields CAISNSGGATGELFF.

The rearrangement joins TRBV7-3 to TRBJ2-5; 14 nucleotides match TRBD2. V lost 8 bases, J lost 5 bases, and 7 bases stayed unmatched. The germline gives CDR1 SGHTA, CDR2 FQGTGA. The CDR3 is 15 amino acids. The CDR3 coding sequence is TGTGCCAGCTCGACTAGCGGGGGGGCTTGGGAGACCCAGTACTTC. Protein sequence: CASSTSGGAWETQYF.

The chain carries TRBV30 and TRBJ1-4, with no clear D. The V and J ends lost 1 base and 0 bases respectively, with 9 bases between them. The germline gives CDR1 GTSNPN, CDR2 SVGIG (reference sequence). The CDR3 covers 15 residues. The CDR3: CAWSDRVPTNEKLFF. DNA for the CDR3: TGTGCCTGGAGTGACCGGGTTCCAACTAATGAAAAACTGTTTTTT.

This clone occurred once. V is TRBV11-2 and J is TRBJ2-2; 10 nucleotides align to TRBD1. Trimming removed 4 bases from V and 1 base from J; junction bases left unmatched: 6. Germline V gene data show CDR1 as SGHAT and CDR2 as FQNNGV. CDR3 length: 17 amino acids. The CDR3 here is CASSSYWDRGNTGELFF. The CDR3 bases are TGTGCCAGCAGCTCGTACTGGGACAGGGGGAACACCGGGGAGCTGTTTTTT.

CDR3 in amino acids: CASSSTAMNTGELFF. CDR3 nucleotide sequence: TGTGCCAGCAGTTCGACAGCCATGAACACCGGGGAGCTGTTTTTT. The chain joins TRBV6-6 to TRBJ2-2; tentatively, D is TRBD1 (5 bases). V lost 4 bases and J lost 1, with 10 bases in between. The CDR3 spans 15 residues. Germline values: CDR1 MNHNY, CDR2 SVGAGI (reference sequence).

V usage is TRBV15 and J usage is TRBJ2-7; 8 positions match TRBD2. V gave up 0 bases and J gave up 2 bases; unmatched junction bases: 3. The CDR3 totals 15 residues. Germline CDR1 is LNHNV and CDR2 is YYDKDF (reference sequence). In DNA, the CDR3 is TGTGCCACCAGCAGAGATGGGGGACTAGCCTACGAGCAGTACTTC. As protein: CATSRDGGLAYEQYF. The whole variable domain, filled in from reference TRBV15 and TRBJ2-7, reads DAMVIQNPRYQVTQFGKPVTLSCSQTLNHNVMYWYQQKSSQAPKLLFHYYDKDFNNEADTPDNFQSRRPNTSFCFLDIRSPGLGDTAMYLCATSRDGGLAYEQYFGPGTRLTVT.

This clone was counted a few times. CDR3 residues: CASSTGGGTEAFF. The CDR3 DNA is TGTGCCAGCAGTACAGGGGGGGGCACTGAAGCTTTCTTT. V is TRBV2 and J is TRBJ1-1; 8 bases agree with TRBD1. V lost 5 bases to trimming and J lost 4 bases; unmatched junction nucleotides: 3. The CDR3 totals 13 residues. From germline, CDR1 is SNHLY and CDR2 FYNNEI.

The chain couples TRBV3-1 (or the pseudogene TRBV3-2) to TRBJ1-1; D ambiguous. This CDR3 is built from 11 residues. Germline values: CDR1 LGHDT, CDR2 YNNKEL (reference sequence). Trimming removed 8 bases from V and 5 bases from J, with 9 bases in between. CDR3 sequence reads: CASSMRTEAFF. The CDR3 DNA reads as TGTGCCAGCTCTATGCGGACTGAAGCTTTCTTT.

The chain carries TRBV27 and TRBJ2-1, with D possibly TRBD1 on 5 matching bases. The CDR3 is 14 amino acids. Germline V gene lookup returns CDR1 MNHEY and CDR2 SMNVEV (reference sequence). V lost 3 bases to trimming and J lost 6 bases, with 12 bases between them. The CDR3 DNA reads TGTGCCAGCAGTTTTGGGCTTGGGGCCAATGAGCAGTTCTTC. Its protein product is CASSFGLGANEQFF.

The chain uses TRBV15 and TRBJ2-1; the match to TRBD2 covers 12 bases. CDR1 and CDR2 from the germline V gene are LNHNV and YYDKDF (reference sequence). Trimming took 2 bases from V and 0 from J; bases not matched to a gene: 2. The CDR3 consists of 17 residues. The CDR3 DNA reads as TGTGCCACCAGCAGACTAGCGGGGGGGCGCTCCTACAATGAGCAGTTCTTC. Translation gives CATSRLAGGRSYNEQFF.

This chain uses TRBV12-3 or TRBV12-4 with TRBJ2-7, with D possibly TRBD1 on 6 matching bases. CDR3 length equals 13 residues. The V end was cut by 6 bases, the J end by 4 bases, with 13 bases between. The CDR3 protein is CASSDQGWYEQYF. The CDR3 nucleotides are TGTGCCAGCAGCGATCAGGGGTGGTACGAGCAGTACTTC.

The chain couples TRBV5-1 to TRBJ2-3; D is perhaps TRBD1 (6 bases). The CDR3 consists of 14 residues. V was clipped by 0 bases and J by 4 bases, with 9 bases between them. Germline assignment: CDR1 SGHRS and CDR2 YFSETQ. In nucleotides, the CDR3 is TGCGCCAGCAGCTTGGGGGGGCGACCAGATACGCAGTATTTT. Amino acid sequence: CASSLGGRPDTQYF. The complete variable domain, with remaining parts taken from reference TRBV5-1 and TRBJ2-3, reads KAGVTQTPRYLIKTRGQQVTLSCSPISGHRSVSWYQQTPGQGLQFLFEYFSETQRNKGNFPGRFSGRQFSNSRSEMNVSTLELGDSALYLCASSLGGRPDTQYFGPGTRLTVL.